This record concerns one T cell receptor beta chain sequence. Its antigen remains undetermined. The CDR3 goes from the cysteine to the phenylalanine over 16 residues. No DNA was logged. CDR1 and CDR2 were assigned from the germline V gene as SGHRS and YFSETQ. The record originates from a study of monozygotic twins with inflammatory bowel disease (dated by TCRdb to 2018 to 2020). Background for the entire study: The complete study included approximately 28 monozygotic twin pairs: 19 IBD-discordant Danish pairs and nine German pairs, of which four were IBD-concordant and five were IBD-discordant. The search for disease-associated traits relied mainly on comparing IBD patients with their genetically identical healthy co-twins within discordant pairs. Each individual had, on average, about 151 000 unique TCRalpha sequences and 181 000 unique TCRbeta sequences available for analysis.

The library was built by means of 5' RACE. The input for every TCR library was 3,500 to 4,000 ng of total RNA. For each sample, cDNA synthesis was carried out in eight separate reactions using SMARTScribe reverse transcriptase. During cDNA synthesis, template switching was used to introduce unique molecular identifiers that contained a 6-nucleotide sample barcode. TCRalpha and TCRbeta cDNA was amplified in two nested PCRs of approximately 17 and 9 cycles, and bead purification was carried out after each PCR. Before amplification, the cDNA was both treated with uracil DNA-glycosylase and purified with the QIAquick PCR purification kit. In the second PCR, Illumina TruSeq-compatible adapters and sample-specific barcodes were added. TapeStation and Qubit were used to check library quality and concentration, and approximately 5 ng of each library went into the pool. The pooled libraries were sequenced with 2 x 100 bp reads and custom sequencing primers on an Illumina HiSeq2500 single-index Rapid Run. Per the authors' processing: MiGEC version 1.2.6 was used for UMI-based consensus assembly, which corrected PCR and sequencing errors. V(D)J alignment, clonotype assembly and CDR3 extraction were performed with MiXCR version 2.1.1. Gene usage, clonotype sharing and MAIT/NKT TCR abundance were normalised by analysing the top 1000, 10 000 and 20 000 clonotypes per sample. After downsampling to 27 000 UMIs, diversity was calculated as the inverse Simpson index using the vegan R package. Paired Mann-Whitney U tests were applied to discordant twin pairs, with Benjamini-Hochberg correction for multiple testing. Following reprocessing of the reads by TCRdb, the data hold one row per CDR3 protein sequence and no DNA is available. TCRdb, not the original authors, processed these V and J calls. The sample's own table lists approximately 330,000 distinct CDR3 sequences. Around 2% of the sample is in the top ten clones.

The study at large found these results: Background noise and inter-individual variability may have been introduced into the repertoires by the differing immunosuppressive treatments among patients. TCRbeta repertoire diversity, by inverse Simpson index, was decreased in IBD patients compared with their healthy co-twins. No single strong signal or clonotype linked to IBD turned up in the results, so the idea that one exists was not supported. Repertoire similarity did not differ between concordant and discordant twins, possibly due to limited statistical power. The analysis was unable to tell different T cell subtypes apart. Compared with healthy twins, IBD patients shared fewer clonotypes with other individuals, and the difference was most pronounced in patients with signs of disease activity.

A roughly 2.5 ml peripheral blood sample was drawn into PAXgene tubes per donor and stored at -80°C. Without any T cell sorting, total RNA was extracted from whole blood using the PAXgene blood miRNA kit on an automated QIAcube. Peripheral blood from monozygotic twin pairs who were concordant or discordant for inflammatory bowel disease underwent deep TCRalpha and TCRbeta repertoire profiling using unique molecular barcoding. Smoking habits were recorded for all twin pairs, and each individual was classified as a current, former or never smoker. The sequence was collected from a human donor with ulcerative colitis or Crohn's disease, or a healthy co-twin of an affected twin (not recorded which). Sequenced sample: blood. Recombination linked TRBV5-1 to TRBJ2-2. The CDR3: CASSFREPSNTGELFF.